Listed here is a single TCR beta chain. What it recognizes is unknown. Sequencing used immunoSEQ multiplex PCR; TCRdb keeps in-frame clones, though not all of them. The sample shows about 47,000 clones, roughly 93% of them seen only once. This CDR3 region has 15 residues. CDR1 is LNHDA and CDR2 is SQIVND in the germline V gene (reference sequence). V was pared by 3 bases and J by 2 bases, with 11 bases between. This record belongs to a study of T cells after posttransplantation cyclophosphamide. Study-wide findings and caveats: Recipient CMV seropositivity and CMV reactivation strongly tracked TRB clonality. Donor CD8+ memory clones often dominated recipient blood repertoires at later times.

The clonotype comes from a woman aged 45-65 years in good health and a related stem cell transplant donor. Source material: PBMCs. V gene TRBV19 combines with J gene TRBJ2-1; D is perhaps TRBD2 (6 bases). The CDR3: CASSMRGSAYNEQFF. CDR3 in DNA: TGTGCCAGTAGTATGCGGGGCAGCGCCTACAATGAGCAGTTCTTC. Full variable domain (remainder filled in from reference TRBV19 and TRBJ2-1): DGGITQSPKYLFRKEGQNVTLSCEQNLNHDAMYWYRQDPGQGLRLIYYSQIVNDFQKGDIAEGYSVSREKKESFPLTVTSAQKNPTAFYLCASSMRGSAYNEQFFGPGTRLTVL.